This TCR beta chain is from a study of memory CD4+ T cells and cytomegalovirus serostatus. Study-wide background: Of the healthy Belgian adults, 9 were CMV seropositive and 20 to 30 seronegative. Study-wide results and limits: CMV serostatus prediction reached median AUC approximately 0.95, or 0.91 with US-trained model. The CMV-associated TCR signature appears largely within the CD4+ memory repertoire.

Single viable CD3+CD4+CD8-CD45RO+ cells were sorted as the memory CD4+ T cells. Positive selection with CD4 microbeads enriched total CD4+ T cells. As regards this clone: The antigen remains undetermined.

Libraries were prepared by immunoSEQ multiplex PCR; TCRdb keeps only in-frame clonotypes and omits some of them. In the table there are tens of thousands of clones, about 86% of which are singletons. There are 13 residues in the CDR3. With 2 bases removed from V and 7 bases from J, the gap between germline ends came to 12 bases. The V gene's germline CDR1 is SGHTS and CDR2 YDEGEE. The receptor's source is an adult in good health and CMV-seropositive. Sequencing was performed on memory CD4+ T cells from blood. The J gene is TRBJ1-1, the V gene TRBV5-8; D gene ambiguous. The CDR3 DNA reads TGTGCCAGCAGCTTCGAGGGTCGGGATGAAGCTTTCTTT. It translates to CASSFEGRDEAFF.